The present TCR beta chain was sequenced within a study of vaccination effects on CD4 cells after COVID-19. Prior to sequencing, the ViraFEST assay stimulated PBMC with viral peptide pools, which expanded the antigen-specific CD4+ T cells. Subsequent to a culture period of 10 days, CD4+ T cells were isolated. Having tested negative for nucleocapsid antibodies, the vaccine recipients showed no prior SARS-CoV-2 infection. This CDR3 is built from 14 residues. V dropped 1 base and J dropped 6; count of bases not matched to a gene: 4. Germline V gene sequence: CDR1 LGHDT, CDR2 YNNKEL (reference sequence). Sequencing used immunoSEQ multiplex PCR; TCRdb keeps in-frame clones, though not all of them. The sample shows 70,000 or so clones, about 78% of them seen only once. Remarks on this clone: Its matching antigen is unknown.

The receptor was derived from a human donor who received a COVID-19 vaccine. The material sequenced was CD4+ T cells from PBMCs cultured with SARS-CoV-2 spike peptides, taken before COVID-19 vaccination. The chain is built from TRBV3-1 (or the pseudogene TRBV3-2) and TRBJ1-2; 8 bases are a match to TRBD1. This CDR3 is CASSQVAGGHGYTF. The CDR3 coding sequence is TGTGCCAGCAGCCAAGTGGCAGGGGGCCATGGCTACACCTTC.